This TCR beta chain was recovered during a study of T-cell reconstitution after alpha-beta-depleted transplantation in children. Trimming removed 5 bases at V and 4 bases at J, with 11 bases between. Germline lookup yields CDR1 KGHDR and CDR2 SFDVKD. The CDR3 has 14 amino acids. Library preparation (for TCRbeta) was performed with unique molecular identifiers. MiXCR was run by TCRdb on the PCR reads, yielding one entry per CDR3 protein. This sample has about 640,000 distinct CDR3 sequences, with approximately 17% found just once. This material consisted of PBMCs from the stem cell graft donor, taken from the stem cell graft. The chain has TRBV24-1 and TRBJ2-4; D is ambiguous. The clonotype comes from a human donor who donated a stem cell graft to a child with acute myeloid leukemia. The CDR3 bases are TGTGCCACCAGTGCCGCTGGGTCAAAAAACATTCAGTACTTC. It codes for CATSAAGSKNIQYF.